The source of this TCR beta chain is a study of T cells in Graves' hyperthyroidism and ophthalmopathy (dated by TCRdb to between 2017 and 2020). Background on the whole study: Peripheral blood samples were taken at initial diagnosis, before any treatment was given. To identify TCR V-J signatures that set the groups apart, the researchers used a discovery cohort of 100 patients, made up of some 41 with Graves' ophthalmopathy and 57 with stable Graves' hyperthyroidism. An independent validation cohort of 18 to 20 hyperthyroidism patients and some 15 patients who later progressed to ophthalmopathy tested prospective prediction of ophthalmopathy. The study also compared thyroid tissue and blood T-cell repertoires from about six Graves' hyperthyroidism patients. The 75 to 100 discovery patients were divided at random into training and test sets in a 7:3 ratio. Following sampling, methimazole starting at 30 mg daily was given to hyperthyroidism patients, and high-dose intravenous methylprednisolone was given to ophthalmopathy patients. TCR Vbeta CDR3 sequencing of fewer than 150 peripheral blood samples (43 ophthalmopathy, some 75 hyperthyroidism and some 17 progressor patients) is reported in the paper. The paper's findings and limits, for the study overall: Ophthalmopathy was separated from stable hyperthyroidism by a 13 V-J signature model, with just over 85% sensitivity and approximately 84% specificity obtained in cross-validation and 80%/75% obtained in testing. In validation, the model predicted progression to ophthalmopathy a median of about 5.9 months before onset, with 70% to 71% sensitivity and roughly 72% specificity. No statistical method was used to fix the sample size in advance, and group allocation was not hidden from the investigators. Blood samples also contained most of the expanded thyroid clonotypes (frequency above 0.001), which suggests that blood repertoires may reflect thyroid immune responses.

This clonotype was found a few times. Its binding antigen is unknown. Qualities for individual bases were not recorded, and no much larger clone is one base off. The TCR beta CDR3 regions were amplified from RNA transcripts. A first-round RT-PCR of the TCR CDR3 used the HTBI primer set with the Qiagen OneStep RT-PCR kit. Libraries were constructed in a second round of multiplex PCR, after which size selection and purification were performed. The libraries were sequenced on an Illumina HiSeq2000 using paired-end 100 bp reads. Per the original workflow: SOAPnuke was used to process the raw data, with reads discarded if the reads contained adapters or uncalled bases, had a mean Phred below 15, or lacked an exact constant-primer or identifier match. COPE v1.2.5 was used to merge high-quality paired reads, and clonotypes were defined as unique nucleotide sequences. MiTCR v1.1 was used to align the clonotypes against IMGT TRBV, TRBD and TRBJ reference segments. Analysis was restricted to V-J combinations with a frequency above 0.0001, which covered roughly 99% of repertoires. The TCS score was defined as the ratio of F50 (clonal expansion) to E x V (chaos), calculated using BLOSUM62-based TCRdist between CDR3 peptides within each V-J. Welch's t-statistics and random forest reduced around 550 V-J features to 13, which were used in a naive Bayes classifier (R e1071). Using fastp trimming at Q25 and MiXCR clonotype assembly, TCRdb reanalyzed the public sequencing data and kept in-frame beta chains. Records with the same CDR3 protein are collapsed into one entry carrying the most frequent genes and DNA. TCRdb's processing, not the authors', yielded these V and J calls. The sample yields around 690,000 distinct CDR3 sequences; roughly 17% were counted once. Together, the top ten hold roughly a sixth of the sample.

A patient counted as having stable Graves' hyperthyroidism if no progression to ophthalmopathy occurred over 18 months of follow-up. Hyperthyroidism patients were aged 18 to 65 years and newly diagnosed, with disease duration of less than 2 months. Exclusion was applied to patients with uncontrolled infections, other autoimmune diseases, pregnancy or lactation. Clinical symptoms, serum thyroxine and TRAb, thyroid ultrasound, and orbital computed tomography formed the basis for the diagnoses. Ficoll-Paque density gradient centrifugation was used to isolate PBMCs from approximately 11 ml of fresh peripheral blood. Total RNA was extracted using Trizol reagent, and RNA quality was assessed on an Agilent 2100 Bioanalyzer. V is pared back by 3 bases and J by 10 bases, with 12 bases lying between the germline termini. CDR3 length: 12 amino acids, cysteine to phenylalanine. The retained sequence is limited to the CDR3, 36 bases, with the frame set at the first base. CDR1 and CDR2 (LGHDT, YNNKEL) derive from the germline V gene (reference sequence).

Input material: blood. The chain employs TRBV3-1 and TRBJ1-1; TRBD1 is perhaps the D gene, given 6 matching bases. The origin of this receptor is a man aged 50 or older with Graves' hyperthyroidism. The CDR3 region reads CASSHGGPGAFF. The nucleotide sequence is given as TGTGCCAGCAGCCACGGGGGGCCCGGAGCTTTCTTT.